This T cell receptor (beta chain) was sequenced in a study of PD-1 blockade in classical Hodgkin lymphoma. Regarding the study as a whole: At baseline, newly diagnosed patients reportedly showed less TCR diversity than healthy donors. What drove the repertoire differences, possibly disease activity or prior therapy, has not been defined.

This clone was counted once. Its antigen is not identified. No patient escaped relapse after autologous stem cell transplantation, and brentuximab vedotin exposure varied. Reported best responses ranged across complete response, partial response or progressive disease. This CDR3 has 12 amino acids. Trimming cost V 4 bases and J 4 bases, with 5 bases left between them. Germline CDR1 and CDR2: SGHTA and FQGNSA. Assay: immunoSEQ multiplex PCR; the TCRdb copy retains only in-frame clones and omits some. The sample carries 5,500 to 8,000 clones, 84% recorded once. The origin of this receptor is a human donor with classical Hodgkin lymphoma. This specimen was peripheral blood mononuclear cells (PBMCs), taken at baseline. The chain links TRBV7-2 to TRBJ1-3, with D hard to call. The CDR3 is CASSWRGNTIYF. CDR3 bases: TGTGCCAGCAGCTGGAGGGGAAACACCATATATTTT.